The 26 T cell receptor beta chains in this list originate from one sample, sequenced in a study of T cell repertoires in cytomegalovirus infection. TCRdb fed the reads into MiXCR, producing one record per CDR3 protein. The table records 650,000 to 850,000 distinct CDR3 sequences, approximately 32% of them present only once. For these receptors, no antigen is known. The sequences come from cultured CD8+ T cells from PBMCs, collected from culture after CMV antigen stimulation. These receptors were collected from a human donor in good health (CMV status not recorded). Some clones in this sample may be carry-over from other donors' samples.

This clonotype was picked up one time. The genes are TRBV14 and TRBJ1-1, with D perhaps matching TRBD1 (5 bases). CDR1 SGHDN and CDR2 FVKESK come from the germline V gene. The CDR3 is 15 residues long. Trimming cost V 0 bases and J 4 bases, with 12 bases left between them. The CDR3 protein is CASSQDQGGTTEAFF. The CDR3 DNA reads TGTGCCAGCAGCCAAGATCAGGGAGGGACCACTGAAGCTTTCTTT.

This clonotype was detected a few times. V is TRBV29-1 and J is TRBJ2-7, with D hard to call. V lost 2 bases, J lost 0 bases, and 11 bases lay in between. Germline V gene lookup returns CDR1 SQVTM and CDR2 ANQGSEA. The CDR3 is 14 residues long. In DNA, the CDR3 is TGCAGCGTTGAACTGGCAGAGATCTCCTACGAGCAGTACTTC. As protein: CSVELAEISYEQYF.

This clonotype has at least ten counts. The J gene is TRBJ2-3, the V gene TRBV7-2; D tentatively reads TRBD1 or TRBD2 (5 bases each). Germline V CDR1 and CDR2: SGHTA, FQGNSA. This CDR3 has 17 residues. Trimming took 2 bases from V and 2 from J, leaving 17 bases between them. The CDR3 region is CASSLPARDPDTDTQYF. DNA of the CDR3: TGTGCCAGCAGCTTACCGGCGAGGGACCCGGACACAGATACGCAGTATTTT.

This clonotype was counted only a few times. The J gene is TRBJ1-1, the V gene TRBV7-8; D ambiguous. Trimming pared 5 bases from V and 1 base from J, leaving 14 bases between. Germline CDR1 reads SGHVS; CDR2 reads FQNEAQ. The CDR3 spans 15 residues. CDR3 in amino acids: CASSPAMAANTEAFF. In DNA, the CDR3 is TGTGCCAGCAGCCCCGCAATGGCAGCGAACACTGAAGCTTTCTTT.

This clonotype was observed a handful of times. The CDR3 nucleotides are TGTGCCATCAGCCCTACCCTCAGGGAAGAGCAGTACTTC. This gives the protein CAISPTLREEQYF. The V call is TRBV10-3, the J call TRBJ2-7; TRBD1 might be the D (5 bases). The ends were cut back, 6 bases at V and 7 bases at J, with 16 bases in the middle. Per the germline V gene, CDR1 is ENHRY and CDR2 is SYGVKD. This CDR3 is 13 amino acids long.

V and J are TRBV27 and TRBJ1-1; 8 bases agree with TRBD1. Trimming cost V 3 bases and J 5 bases; bases outside gene matches: 8. CDR1 MNHEY and CDR2 SMNVEV come from the germline V gene (reference sequence). This CDR3 region has 15 residues. In DNA form, the CDR3 reads TGTGCCAGCAGTTTGGATCAGGGGGCGCTTACTGAAGCTTTCTTT. Translation: CASSLDQGALTEAFF.

The rearrangement links TRBV20-1 to TRBJ1-1; D possibly corresponds to TRBD1 (6 bases). Germline CDR1 reads DFQATT; CDR2 reads SNEGSKA (reference sequence). Trimming shortened V by 3 bases and J by 1 base, and 15 bases separated the two germline ends. The CDR3 contains 15 residues. The CDR3 DNA reads as TGCAGTGCTAGTTTCGTCGGACAGTGGAACACTGAAGCTTTCTTT. This sequence encodes CSASFVGQWNTEAFF.

This clonotype was seen only a few times. This chain links TRBV12-3 or TRBV12-4 with TRBJ2-6, with D tentatively TRBD1 (5 bases). V was pared by 9 bases and J by 0 bases, with 6 bases between. This CDR3 is 13 amino acids long. DNA of the CDR3: TGTGCCAGTGACAGCTCTGGGGCCAACGTCCTGACTTTC. The encoded protein is CASDSSGANVLTF.

In its sample, this clonotype ranks as medium-sized. The chain recombines TRBV7-9 with TRBJ1-3; a possible D gene is TRBD1 (6 bases). CDR3 length equals 14 residues. Germline CDR1 SEHNR, CDR2 FQNEAQ (reference sequence). V was shortened by 4 bases and J by 0 bases, with 7 bases between the two germline ends. In DNA, the CDR3 is TGTGCCAGCAGCTGGGACAACTCTGGAAACACCATATATTTT. Translated: CASSWDNSGNTIYF. The full variable domain, rest sourced from reference TRBV7-9 and TRBJ1-3, is DTGVSQNPRHKITKRGQNVTFRCDPISEHNRLYWYRQTLGQGPEFLTYFQNEAQLEKSRLLSDRFSAERPKGSFSTLEIQRTEQGDSAMYLCASSWDNSGNTIYFGEGSWLTVV.

The chain recombines TRBV7-6 with TRBJ1-3, with D unresolved. The germline V gene has CDR1 SGHVS and CDR2 FNYEAQ. The V end lost 5 bases, the J end lost 0 bases, and 14 bases lay between the germline ends. This CDR3 contains 16 residues. CDR3 sequence reads: CASSPYSTSSGNTIYF. CDR3 in DNA: TGTGCCAGCAGCCCCTATTCGACCTCCTCTGGAAACACCATATATTTT.

In its sample, this clonotype was seen a few times. The chain is built from TRBV7-9 and TRBJ1-4; D possibly corresponds to TRBD1 (5 bases). V was shortened by 7 bases and J by 5 bases, with 14 bases between the two germline ends. This CDR3 is 14 amino acids long. Germline lookup yields CDR1 SEHNR and CDR2 FQNEAQ (reference sequence). The CDR3 reads CASTQTVQNEKLFF. The CDR3, as DNA: TGTGCCAGCACTCAGACAGTCCAGAATGAAAAACTGTTTTTT.

This clonotype was observed once. An end of the junction differs from the germline gene, which may be a read error. The V gene is TRBV10-2, the J gene TRBJ2-3; D is unresolved. In germline, CDR1 is WSHSY, CDR2 SAAADI. This CDR3 spans 14 amino acids. For the CDR3, the DNA is TGCGCCAGCACTTTGATTGTCCCCACAGATACGCGGTATTTT. It encodes CASTLIVPTDTRYF.

The genes are TRBV6-2 or TRBV6-3 and TRBJ2-1; the D gene is possibly TRBD1 (5 bases). V lost 7 bases and J lost 0, with 10 bases in between. Germline CDR1 is MNHEY and CDR2 is SVGEGT. This CDR3 is built from 14 residues. The CDR3 DNA reads as TGTGCCAGCACCGACAGTAGCTCCTACAATGAGCAGTTCTTC. Protein sequence: CASTDSSSYNEQFF.

This clonotype appeared a few times. The gene calls are TRBV6-6 and TRBJ1-6; no clear D gene. The CDR3 totals 16 residues. Germline V gene data show CDR1 as MNHNY and CDR2 as SVGAGI (reference sequence). Trimming took off 5 bases at V and 1 base at J, with 12 bases between the two ends. The CDR3 loop is CASSGKVRSYNSPLHF. CDR3 coding DNA: TGTGCCAGCAGTGGAAAGGTCAGATCCTATAATTCACCCCTCCACTTT.

This chain links TRBV12-3 or TRBV12-4 with TRBJ2-3; 7 bases map to TRBD2. The junction had 11 bases not matched to a gene; V was cut back by 6 bases and J by 5 bases. The CDR3 loop spans 15 amino acids. The CDR3 bases are TGTGCCAGCAGCCTGTTTAAAGCGGGGAGAGATACGCAGTATTTT. Translated, it gives CASSLFKAGRDTQYF.

This clonotype was counted many times. The rearrangement uses TRBV6-5 and TRBJ2-2; 9 nucleotides line up with TRBD2. The V segment lost 6 bases and the J segment 1 base; nucleotides outside the gene matches: 3. Germline CDR1 and CDR2: MNHEY and SVGAGI. There are 15 residues in the CDR3. In DNA form, the CDR3 reads TGTGCCAGCAGCTGGACTAGCGAGAACACCGGGGAGCTGTTTTTT. Translation gives CASSWTSENTGELFF.

The rearrangement uses TRBV6-2 or TRBV6-3 and TRBJ2-5, with D maybe TRBD2 (6 bases). The CDR3 is made up of 14 amino acids. The germline CDR1 and CDR2 sequences are MNHEY and SVGEGT. Trimming left V 6 bases short and J 1 base short, with 12 bases between. The CDR3 region has the DNA TGTGCCAGCAGGCCTACTAGCTTCCAAGAGACCCAGTACTTC. It is translated as CASRPTSFQETQYF.

The rearrangement links TRBV7-6 to TRBJ2-6; no definite D call. Trimming removed 5 bases at V and 4 bases at J, with 9 bases between. The CDR3 covers 14 residues. CDR1 and CDR2 (germline): SGHVS, FNYEAQ. CDR3 in amino acids: CASSPAPGANVLTF. CDR3 bases: TGTGCCAGCAGCCCCGCCCCCGGGGCCAACGTCCTGACTTTC.

This clonotype was picked up a small number of times. The V and J genes are TRBV13 and TRBJ2-4, with a weak D call TRBD2 (6 bases). The CDR3 runs to 13 residues. The germline V and J ends were trimmed by 0 bases and 6 bases, with 6 bases remaining between them. Germline lookup yields CDR1 PRHDT and CDR2 FYEKMQ (reference sequence). Here the CDR3 reads CASSLGGGNIQYF. CDR3 DNA: TGTGCCAGCAGCTTAGGCGGGGGAAACATTCAGTACTTC.

This chain joins TRBV20-1 and TRBJ1-1, with no clear D. Germline CDR1 reads DFQATT; CDR2 reads SNEGSKA (reference sequence). Trimming shortened V by 3 bases and J by 0 bases, and 5 bases separated the two germline ends. This CDR3 is built from 12 residues. The CDR3 spells CSASPMNTEAFF. The DNA of the CDR3 is TGCAGTGCTAGCCCCATGAACACTGAAGCTTTCTTT.

The genes are TRBV5-1 and TRBJ2-1; TRBD2 agrees at 10 bases. V trimming: 4 bases; J trimming: 6 bases; junction bases outside the gene matches: 7. CDR3 length equals 15 residues. Germline CDR1 reads SGHRS; CDR2 reads YFSETQ. CDR3 residues: CASSTTSGALNEQFF. CDR3 nucleotide sequence: TGCGCCAGCAGCACAACTAGCGGGGCTCTCAATGAGCAGTTCTTC.

J is TRBJ2-7 and V is TRBV3-1, with D perhaps assigned TRBD1 or TRBD2 (5 bases each). CDR3 length: 14 residues. Trimming removed 4 bases at V and 2 bases at J, with 12 bases between. CDR1 and CDR2 (germline): LGHDT, YNNKEL (reference sequence). As DNA, the CDR3 is TGTGCCAGCAGCCCCGGGGCGTTGACCTACGAGCAGTACTTC. Translating it yields CASSPGALTYEQYF.

The J gene is TRBJ2-5, the V gene TRBV20-1; maybe TRBD1 (6 bases). CDR1 DFQATT and CDR2 SNEGSKA come from the germline V gene (reference sequence). CDR3 length: 15 amino acids. V dropped 7 bases and J dropped 5 bases, with 23 bases sitting between them. CDR3 nucleotide sequence: TGCAGTGACCGGCGCCGGGACCACACAGGGGAGACCCAGTACTTC. The encoded protein is CSDRRRDHTGETQYF.

A few counts support this clonotype. The CDR3 DNA reads TGTGCCAGCAGCCTCGTAGGGGGCGCTTGGGATACGCAGTATTTT. This codes for CASSLVGGAWDTQYF. The chain couples TRBV7-6 to TRBJ2-3, with TRBD1 matching over 7 bases. CDR1 and CDR2 from the germline V gene are SGHVS and FNYEAQ. Germline trimming cut 5 bases from V and 6 bases from J; bases unmatched to any gene: 11. The CDR3 is 15 amino acids.

Only a few counts were recorded for this clonotype. The CDR3 region has the DNA TGTGCCAGCAGGAGGGAGGAAGGGGTTAGCATCTATGGCTACACCTTC. Protein: CASRREEGVSIYGYTF. V and J are TRBV2 and TRBJ1-2, with a possible D match to TRBD1 (5 bases). The V end was cut by 6 bases, the J end by 4 bases, with 21 bases between. Germline V lookup: CDR1 SNHLY, CDR2 FYNNEI. This CDR3 comprises 16 residues.

This clonotype was detected many times. The chain couples TRBV11-2 to TRBJ1-1; TRBD1 aligns across 9 bases. Germline V lookup: CDR1 SGHAT, CDR2 FQNNGV. The CDR3 length is 14 residues. V lost 6 bases, J lost 10 bases, and 12 bases stayed unmatched. This chain's CDR3 is CASRHTGTGKGAFF. Here the CDR3 DNA reads TGTGCCAGCAGGCATACCGGGACAGGGAAAGGAGCTTTCTTT.